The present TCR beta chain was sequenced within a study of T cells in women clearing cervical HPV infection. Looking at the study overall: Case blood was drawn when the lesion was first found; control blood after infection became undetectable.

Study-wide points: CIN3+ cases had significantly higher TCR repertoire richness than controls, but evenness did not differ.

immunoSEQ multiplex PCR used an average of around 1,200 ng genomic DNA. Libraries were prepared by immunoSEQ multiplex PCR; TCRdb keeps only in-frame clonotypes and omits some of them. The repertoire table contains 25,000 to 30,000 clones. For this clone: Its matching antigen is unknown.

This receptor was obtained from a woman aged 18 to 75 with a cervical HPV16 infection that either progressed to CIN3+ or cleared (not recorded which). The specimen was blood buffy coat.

The CDR3 sequence: CSARDGGLAGAGANVLTF. The part of the CDR3 DNA that was read is TGCAGTGCTAGAGATGGGGGACTAGCGGGAGCTGGGGCCAACGTC. J is TRBJ2-6 and V is TRBV20-1; 14 bases match TRBD2. Read data end 3 residues before the CDR3 end; the end is taken from the germline J gene. Germline assignment: CDR1 DFQATT and CDR2 SNEGSKA (reference sequence). V lost 0 bases and J lost 2; bases outside the gene matches: 3. The CDR3 is 18 residues long.